Below, one T cell receptor (beta chain) is given with its context. Its antigen is not identified. These data belong to a study of post-analysis software for immune sequencing data. Whole-study context: Both relapsing-remitting and secondary progressive multiple sclerosis featured among the disease courses, as did progressive-relapsing multiple sclerosis.

Study-wide results and limits: Among 4 or 5 TRBV segments more frequent in patients than controls were TRBV5-6, TRBV5-1 and TRBV20-1. Normalized Chao1 diversity was significantly lower in multiple sclerosis patients than in controls.

J was trimmed by 4 bases and V by 6 bases; bases with no gene match: 15. Germline lookup yields CDR1 DFQATT and CDR2 SNEGSKA (reference sequence). The CDR3 sequence is 17 residues long. Prepared libraries of TCR beta cDNA carried unique molecular identifiers. T cells numbering about 0.85 to 10 million yielded 450,000 to 500,000 cDNA molecules. TCRdb reanalysed the PCR reads using MiXCR and keeps one entry per CDR3 protein. The sample lists roughly 540,000 distinct CDR3 sequences, approximately 31% occurring once. The TCR originated in a girl aged 2 to 17 with multiple sclerosis. The chain links TRBV20-1 to TRBJ2-6; 7 nucleotides align to TRBD2. Sequencing input: blood. The CDR3 DNA reads TGCAGTGCCCCCCGGGGAGGGGCTTGGGGAGGGGCCAACGTCCTGACTTTC. Translating it yields CSAPRGGAWGGANVLTF.